This TCR beta chain was identified during a study of T cells in Graves' hyperthyroidism and ophthalmopathy. General study findings and limits: Among clonotypes expanded in thyroid above 0.001, most were also found in blood.

Uncontrolled infections, other autoimmune diseases, pregnancy or lactation led to exclusion of patients. V was cut by 3 bases and J by 6 bases, with 9 bases left in between. There are 13 residues in the CDR3. The germline CDR1 and CDR2 sequences are KGHSH and LQKENI. Researchers amplified the TCR beta CDR3 regions from RNA transcripts. Initially, a first-round RT-PCR of the TCR CDR3 employed the HTBI primer set. TCRdb recomputed calls from the multiplex PCR reads with MiXCR, one row per CDR3 protein. Of just under 750,000 distinct CDR3 sequences in the sample, 30% to 40% are singletons; the top ten hold around 30%. A note on this clonotype: What it recognizes is unknown.

The source of this sequence is a woman aged 40 to 50 with Graves' hyperthyroidism. The chain employs TRBV18 and TRBJ1-5; D is unclear. Input material: blood. CDR3 region: CASSPGSAQPQHF. The CDR3 region has the DNA TGTGCCAGCTCACCGGGGTCGGCTCAGCCCCAGCATTTT.